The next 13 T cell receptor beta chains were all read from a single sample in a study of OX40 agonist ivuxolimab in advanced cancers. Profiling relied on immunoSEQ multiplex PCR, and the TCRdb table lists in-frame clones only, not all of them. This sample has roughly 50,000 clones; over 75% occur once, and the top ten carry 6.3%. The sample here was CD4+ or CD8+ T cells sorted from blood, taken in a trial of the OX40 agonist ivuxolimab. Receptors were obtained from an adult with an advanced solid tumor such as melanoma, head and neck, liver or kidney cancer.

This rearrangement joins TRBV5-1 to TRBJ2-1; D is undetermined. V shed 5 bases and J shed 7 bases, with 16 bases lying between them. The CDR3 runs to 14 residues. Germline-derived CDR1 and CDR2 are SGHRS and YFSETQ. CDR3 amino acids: CASRPGPAENEQFF. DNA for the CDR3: TGCGCCAGCAGACCAGGACCTGCGGAGAATGAGCAGTTCTTC.

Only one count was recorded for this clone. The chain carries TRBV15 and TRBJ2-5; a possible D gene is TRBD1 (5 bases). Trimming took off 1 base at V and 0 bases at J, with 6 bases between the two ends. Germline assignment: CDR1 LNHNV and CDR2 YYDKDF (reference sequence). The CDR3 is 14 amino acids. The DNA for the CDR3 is TGTGCCACCAGCAGAGGACAGTACCAAGAGACCCAGTACTTC. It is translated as CATSRGQYQETQYF.

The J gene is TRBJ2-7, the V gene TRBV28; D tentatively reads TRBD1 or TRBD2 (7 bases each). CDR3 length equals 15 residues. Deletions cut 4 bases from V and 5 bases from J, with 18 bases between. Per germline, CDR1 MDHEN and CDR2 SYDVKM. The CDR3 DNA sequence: TGTGCCAGCAGTTCCCCGGCAGGGGGGGACCACGAGCAGTACTTC. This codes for CASSSPAGGDHEQYF. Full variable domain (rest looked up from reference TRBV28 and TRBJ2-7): DVKVTQSSRYLVKRTGEKVFLECVQDMDHENMFWYRQDPGLGLRLIYFSYDVKMKEKGDIPEGYSVSREKKERFSLILESASTNQTSMYLCASSSPAGGDHEQYFGPGTRLTVT.

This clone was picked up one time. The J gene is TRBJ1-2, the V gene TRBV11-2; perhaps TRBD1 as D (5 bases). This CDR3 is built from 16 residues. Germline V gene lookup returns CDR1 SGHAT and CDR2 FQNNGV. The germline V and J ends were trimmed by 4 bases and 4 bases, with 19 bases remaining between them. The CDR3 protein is CASSSRGGQGTYGYTF. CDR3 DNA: TGTGCCAGCAGCTCGAGGGGAGGTCAGGGAACCTATGGCTACACCTTC. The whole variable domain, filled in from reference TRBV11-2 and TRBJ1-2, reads EAGVAQSPRYKIIEKRQSVAFWCNPISGHATLYWYQQILGQGPKLLIQFQNNGVVDDSQLPKDRFSAERLKGVDSTLKIQPAKLEDSAVYLCASSSRGGQGTYGYTFGSGTRLTVV.

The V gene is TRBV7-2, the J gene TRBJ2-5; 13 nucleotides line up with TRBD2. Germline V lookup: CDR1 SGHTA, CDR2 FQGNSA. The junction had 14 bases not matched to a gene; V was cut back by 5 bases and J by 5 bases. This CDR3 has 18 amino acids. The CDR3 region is CASSGRLGLAGARETQYF. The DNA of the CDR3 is TGTGCCAGCAGCGGCCGACTAGGACTAGCGGGAGCACGGGAGACCCAGTACTTC.

CDR3 protein: CASRTGVYGYTF. CDR3 sequence (DNA): TGTGCCAGCAGGACAGGGGTCTATGGCTACACCTTC. The gene calls are TRBV28 and TRBJ1-2; 8 bases align to TRBD1. V shed 6 bases, J shed 4 bases, and the junction held 1 base outside the gene matches. CDR3 length equals 12 residues. In germline, CDR1 is MDHEN, CDR2 SYDVKM.

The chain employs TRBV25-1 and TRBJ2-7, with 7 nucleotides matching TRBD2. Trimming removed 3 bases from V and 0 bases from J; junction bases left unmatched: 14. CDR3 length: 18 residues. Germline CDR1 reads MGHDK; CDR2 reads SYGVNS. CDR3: CASSEVPWGGSSSYEQYF. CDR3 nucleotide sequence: TGTGCCAGCAGTGAGGTCCCCTGGGGAGGGTCGAGCTCCTACGAGCAGTACTTC.

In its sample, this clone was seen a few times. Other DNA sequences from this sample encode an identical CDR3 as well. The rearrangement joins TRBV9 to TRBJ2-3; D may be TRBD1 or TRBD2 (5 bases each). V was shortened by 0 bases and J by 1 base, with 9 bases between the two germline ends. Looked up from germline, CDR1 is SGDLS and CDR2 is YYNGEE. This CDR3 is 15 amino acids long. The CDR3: CASSVVGDGTDTQYF. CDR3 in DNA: TGTGCCAGCAGCGTAGTAGGGGACGGCACAGATACGCAGTATTTT.

CDR3 residues: CASSSQGRDYGYTF. In nucleotides, the CDR3 is TGTGCCAGCAGCTCCCAGGGGAGGGACTATGGCTACACCTTC. V usage is TRBV7-9 and J usage is TRBJ1-2, with a tentative D call TRBD1 (6 bases). The CDR3 sequence is 14 residues long. The V end was cut by 4 bases, the J end by 3 bases, with 12 bases between. The germline CDR1 and CDR2 sequences are SEHNR and FQNEAQ (reference sequence).

CDR3 sequence: CAISYVAGVANEQFF. The DNA of the CDR3 is TGTGCCATCAGTTATGTAGCGGGAGTGGCCAATGAGCAGTTCTTC. The V gene is TRBV10-3, the J gene TRBJ2-1; 9 bases align to TRBD2. Trimming took 5 bases from V and 6 from J; bases not matched to a gene: 8. Germline V gives CDR1 ENHRY, CDR2 SYGVKD. CDR3 length equals 15 residues.

This CDR3 is CASSFPRTRAYEQYF. The DNA of the CDR3 is TGTGCCAGCAGTTTTCCGCGGACACGGGCCTACGAGCAGTACTTC. The V call is TRBV28, the J call TRBJ2-7; the D gene is possibly TRBD1 (5 bases). The germline V gene encodes CDR1 MDHEN and CDR2 SYDVKM. This CDR3 is 15 amino acids long. V dropped 3 bases and J dropped 2 bases, with 14 bases sitting between them. The entire variable domain, with the rest obtained from reference TRBV28 and TRBJ2-7, is as follows: DVKVTQSSRYLVKRTGEKVFLECVQDMDHENMFWYRQDPGLGLRLIYFSYDVKMKEKGDIPEGYSVSREKKERFSLILESASTNQTSMYLCASSFPRTRAYEQYFGPGTRLTVT.

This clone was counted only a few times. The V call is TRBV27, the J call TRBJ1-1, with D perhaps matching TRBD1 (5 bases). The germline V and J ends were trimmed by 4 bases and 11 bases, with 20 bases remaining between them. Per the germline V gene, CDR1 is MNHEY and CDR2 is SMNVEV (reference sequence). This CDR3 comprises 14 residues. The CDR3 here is CASSSRGGGSRAFF. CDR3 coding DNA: TGTGCCAGCAGTTCACGGGGTGGGGGAAGTAGGGCTTTCTTT.

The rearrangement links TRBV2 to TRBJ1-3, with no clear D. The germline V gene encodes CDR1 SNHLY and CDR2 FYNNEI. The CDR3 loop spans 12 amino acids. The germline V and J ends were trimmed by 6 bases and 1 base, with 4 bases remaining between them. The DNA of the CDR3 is TGTGCCAGCAGGCAGTCTGGAAACACCATATATTTT. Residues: CASRQSGNTIYF.